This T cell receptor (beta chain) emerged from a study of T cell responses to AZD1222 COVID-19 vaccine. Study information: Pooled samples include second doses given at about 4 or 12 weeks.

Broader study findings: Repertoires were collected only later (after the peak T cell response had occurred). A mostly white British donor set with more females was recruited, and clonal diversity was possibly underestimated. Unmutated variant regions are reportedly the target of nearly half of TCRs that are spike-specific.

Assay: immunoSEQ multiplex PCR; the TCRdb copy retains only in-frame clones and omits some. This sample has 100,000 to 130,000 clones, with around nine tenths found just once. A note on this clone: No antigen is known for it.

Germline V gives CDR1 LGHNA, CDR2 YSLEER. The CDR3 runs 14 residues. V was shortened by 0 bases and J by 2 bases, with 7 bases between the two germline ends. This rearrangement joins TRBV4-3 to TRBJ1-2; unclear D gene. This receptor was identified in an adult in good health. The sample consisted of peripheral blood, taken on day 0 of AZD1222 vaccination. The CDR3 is CASSQDPGNYGYTF. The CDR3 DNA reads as TGCGCCAGCAGCCAAGATCCGGGGAACTATGGCTACACCTTC.